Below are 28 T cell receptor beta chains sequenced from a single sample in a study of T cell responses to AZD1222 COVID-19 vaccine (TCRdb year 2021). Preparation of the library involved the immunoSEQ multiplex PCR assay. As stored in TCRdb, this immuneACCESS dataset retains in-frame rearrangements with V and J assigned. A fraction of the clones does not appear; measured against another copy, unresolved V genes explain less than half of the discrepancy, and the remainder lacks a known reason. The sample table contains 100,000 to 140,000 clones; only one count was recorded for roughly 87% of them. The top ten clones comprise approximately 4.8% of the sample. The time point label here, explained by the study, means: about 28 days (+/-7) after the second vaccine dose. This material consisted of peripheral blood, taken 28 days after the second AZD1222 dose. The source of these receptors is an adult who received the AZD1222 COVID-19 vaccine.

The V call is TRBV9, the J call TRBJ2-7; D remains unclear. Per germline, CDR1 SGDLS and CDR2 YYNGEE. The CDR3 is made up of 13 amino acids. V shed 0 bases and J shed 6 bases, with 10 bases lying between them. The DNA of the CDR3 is TGTGCCAGCAGCGTAGAAAACAGCCGCGAGCAGTACTTC. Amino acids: CASSVENSREQYF.

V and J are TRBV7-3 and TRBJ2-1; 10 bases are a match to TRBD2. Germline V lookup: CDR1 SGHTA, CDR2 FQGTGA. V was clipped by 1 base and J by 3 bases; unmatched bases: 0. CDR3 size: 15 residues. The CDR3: CASSLIAGGYNEQFF. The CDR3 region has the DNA TGTGCCAGCAGCTTAATAGCGGGGGGCTACAATGAGCAGTTCTTC. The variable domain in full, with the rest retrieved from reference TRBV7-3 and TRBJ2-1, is GAGVSQTPSNKVTEKGKYVELRCDPISGHTALYWYRQSLGQGPEFLIYFQGTGAADDSGLPNDRFFAVRPEGSVSTLKIQRTERGDSAVYLCASSLIAGGYNEQFFGPGTRLTVL.

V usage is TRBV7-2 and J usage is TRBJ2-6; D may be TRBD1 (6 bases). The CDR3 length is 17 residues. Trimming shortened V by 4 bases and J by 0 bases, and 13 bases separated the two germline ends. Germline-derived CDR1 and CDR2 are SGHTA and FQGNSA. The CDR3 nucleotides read TGTGCCAGCAGCTCCGGACAGAGAAGCTCTGGGGCCAACGTCCTGACTTTC. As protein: CASSSGQRSSGANVLTF.

In DNA, the CDR3 is TGTGCCAGCAGCACGAGGGGGGCAGGCGTCACTAGAGATACGCAGTATTTT. This sequence encodes CASSTRGAGVTRDTQYF. V and J are TRBV5-6 and TRBJ2-3; the D gene could be TRBD1 or TRBD2 (6 bases each). The CDR3 spans 17 residues. Trimming shortened V by 4 bases and J by 5 bases, and 23 bases separated the two germline ends. Germline loops: CDR1 SGHDT, CDR2 YYEEEE.

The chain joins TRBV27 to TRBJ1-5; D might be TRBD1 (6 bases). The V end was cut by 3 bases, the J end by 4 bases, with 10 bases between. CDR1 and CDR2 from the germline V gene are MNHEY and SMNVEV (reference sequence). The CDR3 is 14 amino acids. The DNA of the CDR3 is TGTGCCAGCAGTTTTTTGGGGGCGAATCAGCCCCAGCATTTT. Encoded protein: CASSFLGANQPQHF.

The CDR3 nucleotides read TGTGCCAGCAGCTGGACCAACAATGAGCAGTTCTTC. Protein: CASSWTNNEQFF. V usage is TRBV7-2 and J usage is TRBJ2-1; no definite D call. The germline V and J ends were trimmed by 4 bases and 5 bases, with 6 bases remaining between them. The CDR3 extends over 12 amino acids. In germline, CDR1 is SGHTA, CDR2 FQGNSA.

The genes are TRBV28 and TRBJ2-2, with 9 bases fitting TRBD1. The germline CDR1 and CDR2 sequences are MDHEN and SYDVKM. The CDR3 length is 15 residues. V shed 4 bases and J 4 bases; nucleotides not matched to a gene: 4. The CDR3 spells CASSSGQGSTGELFF. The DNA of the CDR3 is TGTGCCAGCAGTTCCGGACAGGGGTCCACCGGGGAGCTGTTTTTT.

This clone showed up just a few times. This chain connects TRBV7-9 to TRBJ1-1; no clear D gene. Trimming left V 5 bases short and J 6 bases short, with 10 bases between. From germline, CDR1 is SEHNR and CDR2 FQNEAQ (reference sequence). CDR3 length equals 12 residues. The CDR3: CASSPPVPEAFF. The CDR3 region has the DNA TGTGCCAGCAGCCCACCGGTCCCTGAAGCTTTCTTT. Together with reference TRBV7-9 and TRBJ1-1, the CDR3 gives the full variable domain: DTGVSQNPRHKITKRGQNVTFRCDPISEHNRLYWYRQTLGQGPEFLTYFQNEAQLEKSRLLSDRFSAERPKGSFSTLEIQRTEQGDSAMYLCASSPPVPEAFFGQGTRLTVV.

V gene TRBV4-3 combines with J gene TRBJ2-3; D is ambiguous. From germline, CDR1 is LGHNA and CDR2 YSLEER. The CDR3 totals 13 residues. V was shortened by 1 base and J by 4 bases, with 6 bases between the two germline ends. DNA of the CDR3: TGCGCCAGCAGCCAAGCCATTGCAGATACGCAGTATTTT. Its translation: CASSQAIADTQYF.

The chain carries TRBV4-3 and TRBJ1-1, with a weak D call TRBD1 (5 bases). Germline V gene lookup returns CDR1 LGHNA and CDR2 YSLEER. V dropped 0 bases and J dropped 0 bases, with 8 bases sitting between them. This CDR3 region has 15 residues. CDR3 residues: CASSQEARVNTEAFF. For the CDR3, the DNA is TGCGCCAGCAGCCAAGAGGCCAGGGTGAACACTGAAGCTTTCTTT.

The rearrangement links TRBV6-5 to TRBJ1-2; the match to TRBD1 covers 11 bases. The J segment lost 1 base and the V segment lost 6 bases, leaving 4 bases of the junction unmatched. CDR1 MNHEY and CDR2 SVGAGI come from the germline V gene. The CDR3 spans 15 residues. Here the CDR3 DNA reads TGTGCCAGCAGCCCGGGGACAGGGGGTAACTATGGCTACACCTTC. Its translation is CASSPGTGGNYGYTF.

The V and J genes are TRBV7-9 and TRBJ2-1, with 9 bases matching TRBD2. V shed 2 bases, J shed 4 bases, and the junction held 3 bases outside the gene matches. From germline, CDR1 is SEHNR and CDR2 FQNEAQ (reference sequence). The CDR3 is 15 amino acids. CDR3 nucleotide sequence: TGTGCCAGCAGCTTACTGGCGGGGGGGTACAATGAGCAGTTCTTC. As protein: CASSLLAGGYNEQFF.

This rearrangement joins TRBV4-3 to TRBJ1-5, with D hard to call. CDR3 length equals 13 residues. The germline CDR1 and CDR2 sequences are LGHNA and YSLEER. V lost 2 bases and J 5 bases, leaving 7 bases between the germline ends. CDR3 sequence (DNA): TGCGCCAGCAGCCAAAGTAGATATCAGCCCCAGCATTTT. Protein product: CASSQSRYQPQHF.

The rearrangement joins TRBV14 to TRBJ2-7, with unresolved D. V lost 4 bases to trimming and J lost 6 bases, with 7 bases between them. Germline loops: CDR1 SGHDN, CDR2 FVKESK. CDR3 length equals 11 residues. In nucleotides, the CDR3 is TGTGCCAGCAGCCTCGGAATCGAGCAGTACTTC. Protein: CASSLGIEQYF.

The CDR3 nucleotides read TGTGCCAGCAGTTACTCGGCCGGACAAAATTCACCCCTCCACTTT. Translated: CASSYSAGQNSPLHF. The chain employs TRBV6-5 and TRBJ1-6; perhaps TRBD1 as D (5 bases). The germline V and J ends were trimmed by 0 bases and 7 bases, with 10 bases remaining between them. The CDR3 extends over 15 amino acids. CDR1 is MNHEY and CDR2 is SVGAGI in the germline V gene.

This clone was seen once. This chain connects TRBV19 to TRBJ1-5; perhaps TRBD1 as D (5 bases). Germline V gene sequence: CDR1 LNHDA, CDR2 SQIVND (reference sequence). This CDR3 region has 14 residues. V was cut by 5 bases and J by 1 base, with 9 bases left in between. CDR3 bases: TGTGCCAGTAGTCAGGGTTGGAGCAATCAGCCCCAGCATTTT. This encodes CASSQGWSNQPQHF.

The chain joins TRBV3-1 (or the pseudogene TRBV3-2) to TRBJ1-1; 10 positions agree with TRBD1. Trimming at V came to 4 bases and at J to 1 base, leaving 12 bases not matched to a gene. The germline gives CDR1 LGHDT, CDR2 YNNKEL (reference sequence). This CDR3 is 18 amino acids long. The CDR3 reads CASSPVPGQGTANTEAFF. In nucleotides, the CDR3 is TGTGCCAGCAGCCCCGTCCCGGGACAGGGGACGGCGAACACTGAAGCTTTCTTT.

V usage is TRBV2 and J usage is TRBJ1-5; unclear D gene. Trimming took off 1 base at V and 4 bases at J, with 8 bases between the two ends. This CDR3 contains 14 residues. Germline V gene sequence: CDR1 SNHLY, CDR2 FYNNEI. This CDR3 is CASSEVSENQPQHF. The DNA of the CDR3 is TGTGCCAGCAGTGAAGTGTCAGAGAATCAGCCCCAGCATTTT.

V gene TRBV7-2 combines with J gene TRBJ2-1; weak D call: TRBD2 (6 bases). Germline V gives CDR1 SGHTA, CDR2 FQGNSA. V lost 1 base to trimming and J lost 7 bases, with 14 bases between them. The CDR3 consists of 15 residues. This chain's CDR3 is CASSLGRGWMNEQFF. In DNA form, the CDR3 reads TGTGCCAGCAGCTTAGGGCGGGGTTGGATGAATGAGCAGTTCTTC.

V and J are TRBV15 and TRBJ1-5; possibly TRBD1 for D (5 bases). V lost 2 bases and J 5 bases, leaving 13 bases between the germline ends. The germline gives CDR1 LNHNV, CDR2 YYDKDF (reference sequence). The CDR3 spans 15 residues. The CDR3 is CATSRLFDSHQPQHF. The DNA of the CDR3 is TGTGCCACCAGCAGACTATTTGACAGTCATCAGCCCCAGCATTTT.

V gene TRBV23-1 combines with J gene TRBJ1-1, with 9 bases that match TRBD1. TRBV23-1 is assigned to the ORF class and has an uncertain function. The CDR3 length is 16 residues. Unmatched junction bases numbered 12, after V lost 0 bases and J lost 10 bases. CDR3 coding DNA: TGCGCCAGCAGTCAATCGGAAACAGGGGGCGTTATCCGAGCTTTCTTT. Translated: CASSQSETGGVIRAFF.

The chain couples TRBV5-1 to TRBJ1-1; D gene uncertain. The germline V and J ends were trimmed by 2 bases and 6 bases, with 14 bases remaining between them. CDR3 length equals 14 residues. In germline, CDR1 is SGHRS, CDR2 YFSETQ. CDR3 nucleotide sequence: TGCGCCAGCAGCTTAAACCCAGGAGGCCCTGAAGCTTTCTTT. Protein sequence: CASSLNPGGPEAFF. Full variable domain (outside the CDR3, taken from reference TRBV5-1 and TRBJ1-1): KAGVTQTPRYLIKTRGQQVTLSCSPISGHRSVSWYQQTPGQGLQFLFEYFSETQRNKGNFPGRFSGRQFSNSRSEMNVSTLELGDSALYLCASSLNPGGPEAFFGQGTRLTVV.

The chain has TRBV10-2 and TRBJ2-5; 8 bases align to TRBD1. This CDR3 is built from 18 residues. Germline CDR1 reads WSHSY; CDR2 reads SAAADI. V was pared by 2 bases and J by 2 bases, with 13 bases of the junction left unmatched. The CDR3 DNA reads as TGCGCCAGCAGTGAGATACGGTCTGGCAGGGGGCGGCAAGAGACCCAGTACTTC. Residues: CASSEIRSGRGRQETQYF.

This CDR3 reads CASSLLATNEKLFF. CDR3 nucleotides: TGTGCCAGCAGCTTACTCGCAACTAATGAAAAACTGTTTTTT. The chain has TRBV7-2 and TRBJ1-4; D not resolved. The ends were cut back, 2 bases at V and 0 bases at J, with 4 bases in the middle. This CDR3 spans 14 amino acids. Germline V gene data show CDR1 as SGHTA and CDR2 as FQGNSA.

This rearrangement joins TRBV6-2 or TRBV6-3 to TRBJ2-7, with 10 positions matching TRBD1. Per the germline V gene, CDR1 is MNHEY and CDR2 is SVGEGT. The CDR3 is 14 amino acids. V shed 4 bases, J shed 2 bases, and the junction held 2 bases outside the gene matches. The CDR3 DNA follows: TGTGCCAGCAGTTGGGACAGGGGAACCTACGAGCAGTACTTC. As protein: CASSWDRGTYEQYF.

Here the CDR3 reads CASSWGMNTEAFF. In DNA, the CDR3 is TGTGCCAGTAGTTGGGGGATGAACACTGAAGCTTTCTTT. The gene calls are TRBV19 and TRBJ1-1; tentative D call: TRBD1 (5 bases). V lost 5 bases and J lost 0, with 7 bases in between. Germline CDR1 reads LNHDA; CDR2 reads SQIVND (reference sequence). CDR3 length: 13 amino acids.

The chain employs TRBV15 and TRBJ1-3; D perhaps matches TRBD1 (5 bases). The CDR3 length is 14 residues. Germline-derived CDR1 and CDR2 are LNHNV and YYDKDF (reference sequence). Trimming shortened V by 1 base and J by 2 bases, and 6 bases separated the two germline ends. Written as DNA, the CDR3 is TGTGCCACCAGCAGAGTGGGGGCTGGAAACACCATATATTTT. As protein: CATSRVGAGNTIYF.

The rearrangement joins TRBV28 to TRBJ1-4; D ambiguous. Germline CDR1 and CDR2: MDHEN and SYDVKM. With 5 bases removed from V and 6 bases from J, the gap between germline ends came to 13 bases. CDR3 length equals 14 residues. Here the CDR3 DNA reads TGTGCCAGCAGTCTAAATTACCTGGATGAAAAACTGTTTTTT. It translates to CASSLNYLDEKLFF.